Listed below are T cell receptor beta chains from one sample, sequenced in a study of vaccination and CD4 T cells after COVID-19. For these TCRs, the target antigens are not known. TCRdb reanalysed the PCR reads using MiXCR and keeps one entry per CDR3 protein. The profile shows more than 25,000 distinct CDR3 sequences, around 60% of them singletons. The sequenced sample was CD4+ T cells from blood, cultured in vitro, obtained after SARS-CoV-2 vaccination. The receptor source for this set is a human donor who received a COVID-19 vaccine. Each CDR3 is given with its conserved first and last residue. A D gene is named only where the DNA matches it firmly. The size of a clone is reported for some rows only, either as once, few or many, or as a class for expanded clones.

CATSEGSGGTTDTQYF,TGTGCCACCAGTGAGGGCAGCGGGGGCACCACAGATACGCAGTATTTT,.,TRBD2,TRBJ2-3,TRBV24-1
CASSLTGGPFEETQYF,TGTGCCAGCAGCTTAACGGGGGGGCCGTTTGAGGAGACCCAGTACTTC,.,TRBD2,TRBJ2-5,TRBV7-9
CASSESRQDTQYF,TGTGCCAGCAGTGAAAGTCGGCAAGATACGCAGTATTTT,few,.,TRBJ2-3,TRBV6-1
CASSLGGENYGYTF,TGCGCCAGCAGCTTGGGCGGCGAAAACTATGGCTACACCTTC,.,.,TRBJ1-2,TRBV5-1
CASSLGGTEQFF,TGTGCCAGCAGCTTAGGAGGGACGGAGCAGTTCTTC,.,.,TRBJ2-1,TRBV11-3
CSASSRGREQYF,TGCAGTGCTAGTAGTAGGGGAAGGGAGCAGTACTTC,.,.,TRBJ2-7,TRBV20-1
CASSSQKNYGYTF,TGTGCCAGCAGCTCTCAGAAAAACTATGGCTACACCTTC,few,.,TRBJ1-2,TRBV7-8
CASSLAGPHEQYF,TGTGCCAGCAGCTTGGCAGGGCCTCACGAGCAGTACTTC,.,.,TRBJ2-7,TRBV5-6
CASSLGQFNQPQHF,TGTGCCAGCAGCTTAGGACAGTTCAATCAGCCCCAGCATTTT,few,.,TRBJ1-5,TRBV7-9
CASSLQRGGRGELFF,TGCGCCAGCAGCTTGCAGCGGGGGGGCCGCGGGGAGCTGTTTTTT,once,TRBD2,TRBJ2-2,TRBV5-1
CSAISPAGNNEQFF,TGCAGTGCTATAAGCCCAGCGGGGAACAATGAGCAGTTCTTC,.,TRBD2,TRBJ2-1,TRBV20-1
CAISPDRTQETQYF,TGTGCCATCAGTCCCGACAGGACTCAAGAGACCCAGTACTTC,few,.,TRBJ2-5,TRBV10-3
CASSVAFEGGYTF,TGTGCCAGCAGCGTAGCATTCGAGGGTGGCTACACCTTC,once,.,TRBJ1-2,TRBV9
CSARTTSLQGREKLFF,TGCAGTGCTAGAACCACCTCTTTACAGGGGAGGGAAAAACTGTTTTTT,.,TRBD1,TRBJ1-4,TRBV20-1
CACSTKPREYGYTF,TGTGCCTGTTCGACCAAGCCTAGGGAGTATGGCTACACCTTC,.,.,TRBJ1-2,TRBV30
CAGGEGFYEQYF,TGTGCCGGGGGGGAGGGGTTCTACGAGCAGTACTTC,once,TRBD2,TRBJ2-7,TRBV30